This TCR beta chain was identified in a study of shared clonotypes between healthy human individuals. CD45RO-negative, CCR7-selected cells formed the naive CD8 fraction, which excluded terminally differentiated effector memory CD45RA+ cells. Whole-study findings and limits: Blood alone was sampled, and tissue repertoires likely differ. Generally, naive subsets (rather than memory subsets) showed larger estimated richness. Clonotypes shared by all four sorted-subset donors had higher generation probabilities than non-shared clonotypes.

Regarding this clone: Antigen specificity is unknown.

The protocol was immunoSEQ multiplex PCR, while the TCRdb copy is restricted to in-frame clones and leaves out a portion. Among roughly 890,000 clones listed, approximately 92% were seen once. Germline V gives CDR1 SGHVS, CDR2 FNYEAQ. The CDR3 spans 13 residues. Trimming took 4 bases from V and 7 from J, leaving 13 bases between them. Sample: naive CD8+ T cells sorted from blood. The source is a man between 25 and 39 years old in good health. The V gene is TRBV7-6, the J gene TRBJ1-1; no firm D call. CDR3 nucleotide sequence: TGTGCCAGCAGCTCCGGGGAGTCTCGTGAAGCTTTCTTT. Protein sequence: CASSSGESREAFF.